This T cell receptor beta chain was obtained from a study of blood T cell repertoires in COVID-19. As for the study in general: The samples span acute and convalescent COVID-19 from the United States, Italy and Spain. T cells, B-cell-depleted T cells, or PBMCs supplied cDNA or gDNA.

CDR3 length: 15 residues. Germline V gene sequence: CDR1 MNHNS, CDR2 SASEGT. Trimming shortened V by 2 bases and J by 3 bases, and 8 bases separated the two germline ends. The assay was immunoSEQ multiplex PCR, and TCRdb's table has in-frame clones only and misses some. The sample has fewer than 250,000 clones, almost 85% seen once. The sequence derives from a man aged 50 to 59 with acute or convalescent COVID-19. The chain employs TRBV6-1 and TRBJ2-6; D unresolved. The sequencing input was peripheral blood. The CDR3 DNA follows: TGTGCCAGCAGTGAATTTCCAGGTGGGGCCAACGTCCTGACTTTC. Encoded protein: CASSEFPGGANVLTF.